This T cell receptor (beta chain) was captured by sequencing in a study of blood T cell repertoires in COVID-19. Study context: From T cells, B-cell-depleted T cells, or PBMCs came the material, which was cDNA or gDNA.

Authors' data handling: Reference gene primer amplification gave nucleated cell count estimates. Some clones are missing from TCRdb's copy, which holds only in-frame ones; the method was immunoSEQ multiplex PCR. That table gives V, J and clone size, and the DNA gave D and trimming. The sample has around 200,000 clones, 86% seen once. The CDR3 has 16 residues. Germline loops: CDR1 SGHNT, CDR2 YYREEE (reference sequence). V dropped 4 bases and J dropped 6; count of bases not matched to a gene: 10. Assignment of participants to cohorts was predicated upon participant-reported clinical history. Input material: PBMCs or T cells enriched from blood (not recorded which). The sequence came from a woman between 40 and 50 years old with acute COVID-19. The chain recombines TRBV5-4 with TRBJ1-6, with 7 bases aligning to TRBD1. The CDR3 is CASSQDPGQLNSPLHF. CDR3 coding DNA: TGTGCCAGCAGCCAAGATCCGGGACAGCTTAATTCACCCCTCCACTTT.